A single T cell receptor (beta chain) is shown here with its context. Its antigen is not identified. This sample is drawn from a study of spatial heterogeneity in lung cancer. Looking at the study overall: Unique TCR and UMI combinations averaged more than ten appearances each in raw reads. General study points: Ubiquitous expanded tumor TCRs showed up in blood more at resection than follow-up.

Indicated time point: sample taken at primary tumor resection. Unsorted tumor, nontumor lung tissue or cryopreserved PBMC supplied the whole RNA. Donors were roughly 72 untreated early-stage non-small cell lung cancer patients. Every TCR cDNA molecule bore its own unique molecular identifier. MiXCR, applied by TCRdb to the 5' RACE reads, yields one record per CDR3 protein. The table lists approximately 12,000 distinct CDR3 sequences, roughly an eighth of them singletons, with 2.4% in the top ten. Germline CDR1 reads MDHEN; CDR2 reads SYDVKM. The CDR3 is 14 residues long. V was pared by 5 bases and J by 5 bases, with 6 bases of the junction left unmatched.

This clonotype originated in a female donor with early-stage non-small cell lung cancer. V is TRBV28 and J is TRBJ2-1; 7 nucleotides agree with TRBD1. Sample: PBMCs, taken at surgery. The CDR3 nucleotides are TGTGCCAGCAGTGCCGGGACAGTGGACAATGAGCAGTTCTTC. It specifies CASSAGTVDNEQFF.